The 12 T cell receptor beta chains below all came from one sample that was sequenced in a study of T cell repertoires in ileal Crohn's disease (dated by TCRdb to the late 2010s). The method behind the library was the immunoSEQ multiplex PCR assay. TCRdb stores this immuneACCESS table with in-frame sequences only. Part of the clones is absent; in the studies checked, under half of the shortfall reflects unresolved V genes, and no reason is known for the rest. In this sample the table shows about 14,000 clones, nearly 90% of which occur a single time. The top ten hold roughly 3.9% of the sample. The sequencing sample was made of ileal tissue. The receptors originated from an adult with Crohn's disease.

This chain joins TRBV5-1 and TRBJ2-3; 7 nucleotides agree with TRBD1. The germline V gene has CDR1 SGHRS and CDR2 YFSETQ. With V trimmed by 4 bases and J by 2 bases, 7 bases remained unmatched. This CDR3 is 15 amino acids long. Here the CDR3 DNA reads TGCGCCAGCAGCGTCTTACAGGGGACCACAGATACGCAGTATTTT. Translated: CASSVLQGTTDTQYF.

V gene TRBV7-9 combines with J gene TRBJ1-2; a possible D gene is TRBD1 (6 bases). CDR3 length: 14 amino acids. Germline assignment: CDR1 SEHNR and CDR2 FQNEAQ (reference sequence). Deletions cut 4 bases from V and 0 bases from J, with 9 bases between. CDR3 sequence: CASSYRESNYGYTF. CDR3 nucleotide sequence: TGTGCCAGCAGCTACAGGGAGTCTAACTATGGCTACACCTTC. The full variable domain, completed using reference TRBV7-9 and TRBJ1-2, is DTGVSQNPRHKITKRGQNVTFRCDPISEHNRLYWYRQTLGQGPEFLTYFQNEAQLEKSRLLSDRFSAERPKGSFSTLEIQRTEQGDSAMYLCASSYRESNYGYTFGSGTRLTVV.

This chain joins TRBV10-1 and TRBJ1-1; D possibly corresponds to TRBD1 (6 bases). In germline, CDR1 is WNHNN, CDR2 SYGVQD (reference sequence). The germline V and J ends were trimmed by 5 bases and 5 bases, with 12 bases remaining between them. This CDR3 contains 13 residues. CDR3 sequence: CASSRGFGTEAFF. CDR3 nucleotide sequence: TGCGCCAGCAGTAGGGGGTTCGGAACTGAAGCTTTCTTT.

This rearrangement joins TRBV5-1 to TRBJ1-2; no definite D call. The CDR3 is 13 amino acids. Germline assignment: CDR1 SGHRS and CDR2 YFSETQ. Deletions cut 5 bases from V and 2 bases from J, with 10 bases between. As DNA, the CDR3 is TGCGCCAGCAGGTCTGAGGTGAACTATGGCTACACCTTC. This translates into CASRSEVNYGYTF.

The chain has TRBV2 and TRBJ2-5; the match to TRBD2 covers 12 bases. This CDR3 region has 14 residues. In germline, CDR1 is SNHLY, CDR2 FYNNEI. Losses at the gene ends were 5 bases for V and 5 bases for J; bases not matched to a gene: 3. As DNA, the CDR3 is TGTGCCAGCAGTTCTAGCGGGGGGGCGGAGACCCAGTACTTC. Residues: CASSSSGGAETQYF.

The rearrangement links TRBV27 to TRBJ2-7; perhaps TRBD2 as D (6 bases). The V end lost 5 bases, the J end lost 0 bases, and 17 bases lay between the germline ends. The CDR3 loop spans 16 amino acids. Looked up from germline, CDR1 is MNHEY and CDR2 is SMNVEV (reference sequence). The CDR3 DNA reads as TGTGCCAGCAGTCCCCGTCCCCCTAGCGTCTCCTACGAGCAGTACTTC. Its translation is CASSPRPPSVSYEQYF.

The chain uses TRBV5-1 and TRBJ1-5, with 8 bases aligning to TRBD1. After removal of 4 bases from V and 1 base from J, the junction contained 7 bases not matched to a gene. The CDR3 is 16 residues long. CDR1 is SGHRS, CDR2 YFSETQ, per germline. CDR3: CASSREPGGSNQPQHF. The CDR3 nucleotides read TGCGCCAGCAGCAGGGAACCAGGGGGCAGCAATCAGCCCCAGCATTTT.

This clone was counted a few times. The rearrangement links TRBV4-2 to TRBJ1-3, with D unclear. In germline, CDR1 is LGHNA, CDR2 YNFKEQ. The CDR3 has 16 residues. V dropped 2 bases and J dropped 0 bases, with 11 bases sitting between them. The CDR3: CASSQTNYDSGNTIYF. The DNA of the CDR3 is TGTGCCAGCAGCCAAACAAACTATGACTCTGGAAACACCATATATTTT.

The chain carries TRBV30 and TRBJ1-3; D is unresolved. V dropped 7 bases and J dropped 3 bases, with 13 bases sitting between them. Germline CDR1 reads GTSNPN; CDR2 reads SVGIG (reference sequence). The CDR3 is 13 residues long. CDR3 coding DNA: TGTGCCTCGCAAGCTCTTTTTGGAAACACCATATATTTT. Translation gives CASQALFGNTIYF.

The chain links TRBV6-4 to TRBJ1-1; D is unclear. CDR3 length: 17 amino acids. The ends were cut back, 6 bases at V and 8 bases at J, with 28 bases in the middle. Per germline, CDR1 MRHNA and CDR2 SNTAGT. The CDR3 here is CASRLVREQRSSGEAFF. For the CDR3, the DNA is TGTGCCAGCAGGTTGGTGCGGGAACAGAGGTCCTCCGGAGAAGCTTTCTTT.

The chain carries TRBV30 and TRBJ1-5, with TRBD1 identical over 7 bases. Germline loops: CDR1 GTSNPN, CDR2 SVGIG (reference sequence). This CDR3 has 13 residues. V lost 4 bases and J lost 4; bases outside the gene matches: 4. CDR3 DNA sequence: TGTGCCTGGACAGGGGGAGGAAATCAGCCCCAGCATTTT. Translated, it gives CAWTGGGNQPQHF.

The V call is TRBV6-1, the J call TRBJ1-1; 10 nucleotides align to TRBD1. The CDR3 is 13 amino acids. The V gene end was trimmed by 8 bases and the J gene end by 11 bases; junction bases not matched to a gene: 11. Germline CDR1 and CDR2: MNHNS and SASEGT. CDR3 DNA: TGTGCCAGCGGGGAGACAGGGGGCACCGTTGCTTTCTTT. It yields the protein CASGETGGTVAFF.